The clone carrying this T cell receptor (beta chain) showed up just a few times. The sample is drawn from a study of TIL therapy for anti-PD-1-resistant metastatic lung cancer. This was the immunoSEQ v3 assay. Data came from immunoSEQ multiplex PCR; TCRdb stores just in-frame clones and leaves some out. Among about 15,000 clones listed, approximately 85% were seen once. The time point is: pre-treatment sample, taken before nivolumab and TIL therapy. This CDR3 spans 15 amino acids. Germline-derived CDR1 and CDR2 are SGHTA and FQGNSA. Trimming left V 6 bases short and J 5 bases short, with 16 bases between.

The sample in question was blood, obtained at baseline. The V call is TRBV7-2, the J call TRBJ2-2; D is undetermined. The sequence came from a person aged 25-85 years with non-small cell lung cancer. DNA of the CDR3: TGTGCCAGCAGTCTCCGACCCGCAAGTACCGGGGAGCTGTTTTTT. Protein: CASSLRPASTGELFF.